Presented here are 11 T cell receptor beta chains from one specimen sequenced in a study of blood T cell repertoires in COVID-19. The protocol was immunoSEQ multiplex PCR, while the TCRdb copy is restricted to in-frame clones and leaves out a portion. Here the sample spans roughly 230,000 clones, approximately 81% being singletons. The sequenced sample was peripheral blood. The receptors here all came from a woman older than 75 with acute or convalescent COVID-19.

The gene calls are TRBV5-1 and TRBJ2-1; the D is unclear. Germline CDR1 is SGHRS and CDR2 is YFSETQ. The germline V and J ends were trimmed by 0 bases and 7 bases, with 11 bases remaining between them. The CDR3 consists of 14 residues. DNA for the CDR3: TGCGCCAGCAGCTTGGGACTCGTGGTTAATGAGCAGTTCTTC. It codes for CASSLGLVVNEQFF.

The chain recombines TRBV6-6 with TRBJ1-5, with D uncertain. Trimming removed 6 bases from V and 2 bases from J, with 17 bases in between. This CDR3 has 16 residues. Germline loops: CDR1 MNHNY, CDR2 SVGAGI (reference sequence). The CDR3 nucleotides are TGTGCCAGCAGCTCACGCGCCCTCCCCGGCAATCAGCCCCAGCATTTT. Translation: CASSSRALPGNQPQHF.

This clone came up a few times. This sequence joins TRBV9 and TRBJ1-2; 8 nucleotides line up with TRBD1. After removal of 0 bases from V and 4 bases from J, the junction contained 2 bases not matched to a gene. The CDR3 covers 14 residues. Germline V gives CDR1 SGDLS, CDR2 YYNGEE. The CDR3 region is CASSVAGQAYGYTF. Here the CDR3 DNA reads TGTGCCAGCAGCGTAGCGGGACAGGCCTATGGCTACACCTTC. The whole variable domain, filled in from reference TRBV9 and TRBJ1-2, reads DSGVTQTPKHLITATGQRVTLRCSPRSGDLSVYWYQQSLDQGLQFLIQYYNGEERAKGNILERFSAQQFPDLHSELNLSSLELGDSALYFCASSVAGQAYGYTFGSGTRLTVV.

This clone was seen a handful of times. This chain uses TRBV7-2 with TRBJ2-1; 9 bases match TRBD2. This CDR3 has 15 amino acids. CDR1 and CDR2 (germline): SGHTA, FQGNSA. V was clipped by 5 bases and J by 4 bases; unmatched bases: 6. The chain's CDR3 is CASSGSGSLYNEQFF. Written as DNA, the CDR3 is TGTGCCAGCAGCGGTAGCGGGAGTCTTTACAATGAGCAGTTCTTC. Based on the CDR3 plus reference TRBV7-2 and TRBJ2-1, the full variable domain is GAGVSQSPSNKVTEKGKDVELRCDPISGHTALYWYRQSLGQGLEFLIYFQGNSAPDKSGLPSDRFSAERTGGSVSTLTIQRTQQEDSAVYLCASSGSGSLYNEQFFGPGTRLTVL.

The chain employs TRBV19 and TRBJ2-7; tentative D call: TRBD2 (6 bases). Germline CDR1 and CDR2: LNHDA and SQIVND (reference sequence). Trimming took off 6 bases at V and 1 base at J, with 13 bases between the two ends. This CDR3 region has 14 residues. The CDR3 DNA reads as TGTGCCAGTAGCCTAACGACTAGTTCCTACGAGCAGTACTTC. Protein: CASSLTTSSYEQYF. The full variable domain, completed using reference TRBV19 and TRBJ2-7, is DGGITQSPKYLFRKEGQNVTLSCEQNLNHDAMYWYRQDPGQGLRLIYYSQIVNDFQKGDIAEGYSVSREKKESFPLTVTSAQKNPTAFYLCASSLTTSSYEQYFGPGTRLTVT.

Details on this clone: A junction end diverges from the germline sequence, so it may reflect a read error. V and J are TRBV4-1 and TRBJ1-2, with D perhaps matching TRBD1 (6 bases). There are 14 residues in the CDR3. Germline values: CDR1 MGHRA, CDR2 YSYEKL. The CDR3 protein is CARSQEGGGYGYTF. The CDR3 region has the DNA TGCGCCCGCAGCCAAGAGGGGGGGGGCTATGGCTACACCTTC.

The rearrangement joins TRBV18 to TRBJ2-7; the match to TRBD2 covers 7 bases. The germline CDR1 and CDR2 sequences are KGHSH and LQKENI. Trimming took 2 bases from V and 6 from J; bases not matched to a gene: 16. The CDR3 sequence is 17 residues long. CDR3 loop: CASSPSISGGRRIEQYF. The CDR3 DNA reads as TGTGCCAGCTCACCATCTATCAGCGGCGGGAGAAGGATCGAGCAGTACTTC. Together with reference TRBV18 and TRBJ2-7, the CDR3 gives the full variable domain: NAGVMQNPRHLVRRRGQEARLRCSPMKGHSHVYWYRQLPEEGLKFMVYLQKENIIDESGMPKERFSAEFPKEGPSILRIQQVVRGDSAAYFCASSPSISGGRRIEQYFGPGTRLTVT.

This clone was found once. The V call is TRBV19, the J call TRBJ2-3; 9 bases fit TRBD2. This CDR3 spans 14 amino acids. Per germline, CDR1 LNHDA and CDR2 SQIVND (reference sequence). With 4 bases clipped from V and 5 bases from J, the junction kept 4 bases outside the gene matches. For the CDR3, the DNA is TGTGCCAGTAGTAGCGGGGGGGCCTTAGATACGCAGTATTTT. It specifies CASSSGGALDTQYF. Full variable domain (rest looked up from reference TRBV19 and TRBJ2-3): DGGITQSPKYLFRKEGQNVTLSCEQNLNHDAMYWYRQDPGQGLRLIYYSQIVNDFQKGDIAEGYSVSREKKESFPLTVTSAQKNPTAFYLCASSSGGALDTQYFGPGTRLTVL.

CDR3 sequence (DNA): TGTGCCATCAGTGAGTCTTTAGGGGCGGAAAAACTGTTTTTT. It yields the protein CAISESLGAEKLFF. The chain recombines TRBV10-3 with TRBJ1-4; perhaps TRBD1 as D (5 bases). Germline V CDR1 and CDR2: ENHRY, SYGVKD. The germline V and J ends were trimmed by 0 bases and 8 bases, with 10 bases remaining between them. The CDR3 runs to 14 residues.

CDR3 bases: TGCGCCAGCAGCCAAGAATCGACAGGGAGTAACTATGGCTACACCTTC. It specifies CASSQESTGSNYGYTF. The V and J genes are TRBV4-1 and TRBJ1-2; 7 bases are shared with TRBD1. CDR3 length: 16 amino acids. J lost 1 base, V lost 0 bases, and 5 bases had no gene match. Germline V lookup: CDR1 MGHRA, CDR2 YSYEKL.

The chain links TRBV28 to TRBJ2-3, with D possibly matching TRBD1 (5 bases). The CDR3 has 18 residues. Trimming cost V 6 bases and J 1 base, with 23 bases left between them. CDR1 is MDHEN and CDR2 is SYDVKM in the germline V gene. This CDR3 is CASSPLGQQALGTDTQYF. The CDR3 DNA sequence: TGTGCCAGCAGCCCCCTCGGACAACAAGCCCTGGGCACAGATACGCAGTATTTT. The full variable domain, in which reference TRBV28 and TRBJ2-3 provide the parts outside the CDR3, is DVKVTQSSRYLVKRTGEKVFLECVQDMDHENMFWYRQDPGLGLRLIYFSYDVKMKEKGDIPEGYSVSREKKERFSLILESASTNQTSMYLCASSPLGQQALGTDTQYFGPGTRLTVL.